This is a list of T cell receptor beta chains from one sample in a study of T cell changes during pregnancy in multiple sclerosis. Clones were read by immunoSEQ multiplex PCR, and TCRdb kept only the in-frame ones, dropping some. Among over 50,000 clones listed, about nine tenths were seen once. The sequences come from peripheral blood, collected in the first trimester of pregnancy. The receptors come from a female donor in good health, enrolled as a control in a pregnancy study. The CDR3 runs from the conserved cysteine through the conserved F or W. A D gene is named only where the DNA matches it firmly. Size is stated for part of the rows, as once, few or many counts, or as a class when the clone is expanded.

TRBJ2-1	15	TRBV7-3	.	TRBD1	CASSRDRERYNEQFF	TGTGCCAGCAGCCGAGACAGGGAACGGTACAATGAGCAGTTCTTC
TRBJ2-7	11	TRBV6-1	.	.	CASNIYYEQYF	TGTGCCAGCAATATATATTACGAGCAGTACTTC
TRBJ2-5	13	TRBV6-5	.	.	CASTPPGVETQYF	TGTGCCAGCACCCCACCCGGGGTAGAGACCCAGTACTTC
TRBJ2-2	14	TRBV2	.	.	CASSGEGGAGELFF	TGTGCCAGCAGTGGAGAGGGAGGCGCCGGGGAGCTGTTTTTT
TRBJ2-7	13	TRBV27	.	.	CASRRQNAYEQYF	TGTGCCAGCAGGCGGCAGAACGCCTACGAGCAGTACTTC
TRBJ1-2	19	TRBV11-2	.	TRBD1	CASRNIKGDRATHRYGYTF	TGTGCCAGCAGAAACATTAAGGGAGACAGGGCTACGCACCGCTATGGCTACACCTTC
TRBJ2-3	14	TRBV5-6	.	.	CASSQGTFGGTQYF	TGTGCCAGCAGCCAGGGGACCTTCGGTGGTACGCAGTATTTT
TRBJ1-5	14	TRBV7-2	.	.	CASSSRQTNQPQHF	TGTGCCAGCAGCTCCCGACAGACTAATCAGCCCCAGCATTTT
TRBJ2-7	10	TRBV6-5	.	.	CASGRYEQYF	TGTGCCAGCGGGCGCTACGAGCAGTACTTC
TRBJ2-7	16	TRBV7-9	.	TRBD1	CASSSTAHRGSYEQYF	TGTGCCAGCAGCTCTACGGCCCACAGGGGTTCCTACGAGCAGTACTTC
TRBJ2-3	17	TRBV18	.	TRBD1	CASSRLRDRGPGDTQYF	TGTGCCAGCTCACGGCTCCGGGACAGGGGGCCCGGCGATACGCAGTATTTT
TRBJ2-3	14	TRBV29-1	.	TRBD1	CSVPGQGVGDTQYF	TGCAGCGTTCCCGGACAGGGGGTAGGAGATACGCAGTATTTT
TRBJ2-6	15	TRBV7-9	once	TRBD1	CASSSTGDGANVLTF	TGTGCCAGCAGCTCCACAGGGGACGGGGCCAACGTCCTGACTTTC
TRBJ2-7	13	TRBV18	.	.	CASSPPLEGEQYF	TGTGCCAGCTCACCACCATTAGAGGGCGAGCAGTACTTC
TRBJ1-5	15	TRBV2	.	.	CASSEARGAGQPQHF	TGTGCCAGCAGTGAAGCTCGGGGGGCAGGTCAGCCCCAGCATTTT